This entry lists 32 T cell receptor beta chains sequenced from one sample in a study of T cell repertoires in cytomegalovirus infection. One entry per CDR3 protein results from TCRdb running MiXCR on the reads. In the table there are around 740,000 distinct CDR3 sequences, roughly a third of which are singletons. Material for sequencing was PBMCs. These receptors were taken from a human donor in good health (CMV status not recorded). Some clones in this sample may be carry-over from other donors' samples.

The V call is TRBV7-8, the J call TRBJ1-5, with D perhaps matching TRBD1 (6 bases). V lost 4 bases and J lost 0, with 13 bases in between. This CDR3 spans 16 amino acids. In germline, CDR1 is SGHVS, CDR2 FQNEAQ. The CDR3 spells CASSSGVQGSNQPQHF. The CDR3 DNA reads as TGTGCCAGCAGCTCAGGGGTTCAGGGTAGCAATCAGCCCCAGCATTTT.

This clonotype showed up just a few times. This chain links TRBV7-9 with TRBJ1-3; 8 bases agree with TRBD1. V trimming: 4 bases; J trimming: 8 bases; junction bases outside the gene matches: 7. Germline CDR1 SEHNR, CDR2 FQNEAQ (reference sequence). The CDR3 sequence is 14 residues long. Written as DNA, the CDR3 is TGTGCCAGCAGCTCCGGACAGGGTAGAGACACCATATATTTT. Its translation is CASSSGQGRDTIYF.

This clonotype was seen a few times. V gene TRBV12-3 or TRBV12-4 combines with J gene TRBJ1-1; weak D call: TRBD1 (5 bases). The CDR3 is 15 amino acids. V was cut by 6 bases and J by 0 bases, with 14 bases left in between. CDR3 sequence (DNA): TGTGCCAGCAGGTACACCGGGACGTTGAACACTGAAGCTTTCTTT. This encodes CASRYTGTLNTEAFF.

Remarks on this clonotype: No conserved phenylalanine or tryptophan is present at the end of the CDR3, so a read error is the likely explanation. The chain carries TRBV28 and TRBJ1-2, with unresolved D. Trimming took off 5 bases at V and 4 bases at J, with 14 bases between the two ends. Germline CDR1 reads MDHEN; CDR2 reads SYDVKM. CDR3 size: 14 residues. CDR3 region: CASSMERPTYGYTL. Written as DNA, the CDR3 is TGTGCCAGCAGTATGGAAAGGCCCACCTATGGCTACACCTTA.

This clonotype turned up a few times. The chain joins TRBV7-9 to TRBJ1-2; D gene ambiguous. The germline gives CDR1 SEHNR, CDR2 FQNEAQ (reference sequence). V shed 3 bases and J shed 0 bases, with 20 bases lying between them. This CDR3 is built from 18 residues. CDR3 sequence (DNA): TGTGCCAGCAGCTTTGATTGGGGAACCGTAATTACTAACTATGGCTACACCTTC. Translated: CASSFDWGTVITNYGYTF.

V usage is TRBV28 and J usage is TRBJ1-1; D uncertain. CDR3 length: 15 residues. Per the germline V gene, CDR1 is MDHEN and CDR2 is SYDVKM. V was clipped by 3 bases and J by 2 bases, with 13 bases between them. The CDR3 nucleotides are TGTGCCAGCAGTTTGACCTTGGTAGACAACACTGAAGCTTTCTTT. Translating it yields CASSLTLVDNTEAFF.

This clonotype was observed many times. The chain recombines TRBV11-2 with TRBJ2-5; possibly TRBD1 or TRBD2 for D (6 bases each). The CDR3 contains 18 residues. The germline V and J ends were trimmed by 5 bases and 2 bases, with 24 bases remaining between them. CDR1 is SGHAT and CDR2 is FQNNGV in the germline V gene. CDR3 residues: CASSRLGGGTRIQETQYF. The CDR3 bases are TGTGCCAGCAGCCGCCTCGGAGGGGGAACTCGAATTCAAGAGACCCAGTACTTC.

As concerns this clonotype: This may arise from a read error, as a much more abundant clone is one base away. The rearrangement links TRBV7-2 to TRBJ1-1, with D maybe TRBD1 (5 bases). The germline CDR1 and CDR2 sequences are SGHTA and FQGNSA. This CDR3 is built from 15 residues. CDR3 amino acids: CASSPPGGDGTDAFF. In DNA form, the CDR3 reads TGTGCCAGCAGCCCTCCCGGGGGGGATGGGACTGACGCTTTCTTT.

The genes are TRBV28 and TRBJ2-7, with TRBD1 matching 9 bases. Germline values: CDR1 MDHEN, CDR2 SYDVKM. V was clipped by 6 bases and J by 5 bases; unmatched bases: 8. The CDR3 has 14 residues. CDR3 nucleotides: TGTGCCAGCAGACCTGATGACAGGGGGAACGAGCAGTACTTC. Translation: CASRPDDRGNEQYF.

For the CDR3, the DNA is TGTGCCAGCAGTGCCGAACAGGGTATCGCTGAAGCTTTCTTT. Translating gives CASSAEQGIAEAFF. The V and J genes are TRBV27 and TRBJ1-1; weak D call: TRBD1 (6 bases). CDR3 length equals 14 residues. Looked up from germline, CDR1 is MNHEY and CDR2 is SMNVEV (reference sequence). Trimming stripped 5 bases from V and 6 bases from J, with 16 bases between.

The rearrangement uses TRBV7-6 and TRBJ2-7; the match to TRBD2 covers 12 bases. Germline V lookup: CDR1 SGHVS, CDR2 FNYEAQ. The CDR3 covers 14 residues. J lost 3 bases, V lost 5 bases, and 2 bases had no gene match. The CDR3 loop reads CASSATSGSYEQYF. CDR3 bases: TGTGCCAGCAGCGCGACTAGCGGGAGCTACGAGCAGTACTTC.

For this clonotype: The junction shows a germline mismatch at one end, possibly a read error. This chain connects TRBV28 to TRBJ2-4, with 10 bases aligning to TRBD2. The CDR3 sequence is 20 residues long. The V gene's germline CDR1 is MDHEN and CDR2 SYDVKM. The CDR3 sequence is CASSLLKGSGGVLAKNVQYF. The CDR3 region has the DNA TGTGCCAGCAGTCTTCTAAAAGGGAGCGGGGGGGTATTAGCCAAAAACGTTCAGTACTTC.

The rearrangement uses TRBV12-3 or TRBV12-4 and TRBJ2-3; 9 nucleotides match TRBD2. V shed 6 bases and J 4 bases; nucleotides not matched to a gene: 5. CDR3 length: 14 amino acids. For the CDR3, the DNA is TGTGCCAGCAGGGTAGCGGGAGTTGCAGATACGCAGTATTTT. It specifies CASRVAGVADTQYF.

The CDR3 here is CASITGRDAYNEQFF. CDR3 sequence (DNA): TGTGCCAGCATCACGGGGAGGGATGCCTACAATGAGCAGTTCTTC. The V gene is TRBV28, the J gene TRBJ2-1; TRBD2 matches at 7 bases. The J segment lost 2 bases and the V segment lost 7 bases, leaving 8 bases of the junction unmatched. Germline V gene sequence: CDR1 MDHEN, CDR2 SYDVKM. CDR3 length: 15 amino acids. Full variable domain (rest looked up from reference TRBV28 and TRBJ2-1): DVKVTQSSRYLVKRTGEKVFLECVQDMDHENMFWYRQDPGLGLRLIYFSYDVKMKEKGDIPEGYSVSREKKERFSLILESASTNQTSMYLCASITGRDAYNEQFFGPGTRLTVL.

This clonotype occurred a few times. The chain carries TRBV4-1 and TRBJ1-6; D remains unclear. The CDR3 length is 14 residues. V was cut by 3 bases and J by 10 bases, with 13 bases left in between. The germline CDR1 and CDR2 sequences are MGHRA and YSYEKL. The CDR3 DNA reads TGCGCCAGCAGCCAGGACCGCGTCGGGTCACCCCTCCACTTT. This translates into CASSQDRVGSPLHF.

V gene TRBV7-3 combines with J gene TRBJ2-3; no clear D gene. Germline values: CDR1 SGHTA, CDR2 FQGTGA. V was pared by 5 bases and J by 11 bases, with 11 bases between. The CDR3 contains 11 residues. The CDR3 region is CASSPRPEQYF. In DNA, the CDR3 is TGTGCCAGCAGCCCCCGACCGGAGCAGTATTTT.

As DNA, the CDR3 is TGCAGTGCCAGGCGTCGGGCAGGCAATCAGCCCCAGCATTTT. Translating gives CSARRRAGNQPQHF. The chain links TRBV20-1 to TRBJ1-5; D is undetermined. Per the germline V gene, CDR1 is DFQATT and CDR2 is SNEGSKA (reference sequence). V lost 6 bases and J lost 2, with 14 bases in between. The CDR3 extends over 14 amino acids.

This chain connects TRBV19 to TRBJ2-6; 7 bases map to TRBD1. Germline V gives CDR1 LNHDA, CDR2 SQIVND (reference sequence). V trimming: 7 bases; J trimming: 0 bases; junction bases outside the gene matches: 9. This CDR3 spans 17 amino acids. CDR3 in amino acids: CASIPTGPLSGANVLTF. CDR3 bases: TGTGCCAGTATCCCGACAGGGCCCCTCTCTGGGGCCAACGTCCTGACTTTC.

This clonotype was counted a few times. This chain links TRBV27 with TRBJ1-3, with a possible D match to TRBD1 (5 bases). Germline assignment: CDR1 MNHEY and CDR2 SMNVEV (reference sequence). V shed 0 bases and J shed 0 bases, with 12 bases lying between them. This CDR3 has 17 amino acids. The CDR3 DNA reads as TGTGCCAGCAGTTTATCAGGGACTCGGAACTCTGGAAACACCATATATTTT. As protein: CASSLSGTRNSGNTIYF.

The chain has TRBV27 and TRBJ2-7, with 9 bases identical to TRBD1. Germline CDR1 is MNHEY and CDR2 is SMNVEV (reference sequence). CDR3 size: 14 residues. The ends lost 8 bases at V and 3 bases at J; junction bases unmatched: 8. CDR3 in amino acids: CASRGTGTFYEQYF. In nucleotides, the CDR3 is TGTGCCAGCCGAGGGACAGGGACTTTCTACGAGCAGTACTTC.

The chain uses TRBV28 and TRBJ2-3; the D gene is possibly TRBD1 (6 bases). Germline-derived CDR1 and CDR2 are MDHEN and SYDVKM. The CDR3 is made up of 17 amino acids. V was pared by 7 bases and J by 0 bases, with 20 bases between. As DNA, the CDR3 is TGTGCCAGCACTCTGCCCGCCGCGCAGGGGAGCACAGATACGCAGTATTTT. Its translation: CASTLPAAQGSTDTQYF.

V gene TRBV23-1 combines with J gene TRBJ2-3, with a tentative D call TRBD2 (6 bases). TRBV23-1 is an open reading frame, and its role is uncertain. The germline V and J ends were trimmed by 0 bases and 4 bases, with 26 bases remaining between them. The CDR3 has 20 residues. The DNA for the CDR3 is TGCGCCAGCAGTCAATCTCGGGGGTGGTCATTGCAATCTCGTCCAGATACGCAGTATTTT. It encodes CASSQSRGWSLQSRPDTQYF.

This clonotype was picked up many times. This chain links TRBV5-1 with TRBJ2-4; tentative D call: TRBD1 (5 bases). V was pared by 0 bases and J by 6 bases, with 16 bases between. CDR3 length: 16 amino acids. The germline V gene encodes CDR1 SGHRS and CDR2 YFSETQ. DNA of the CDR3: TGCGCCAGCAGCTTGGATAGTAACTTGCAGGGAAACATTCAGTACTTC. Residues: CASSLDSNLQGNIQYF.

This clonotype has only a few counts. The V gene is TRBV12-3 or TRBV12-4, the J gene TRBJ1-2, with 9 bases that match TRBD1. CDR3 length: 16 amino acids. J lost 7 bases, V lost 7 bases, and 16 bases had no gene match. The CDR3 sequence is CASNPDRGRLTAGYTF. The CDR3 bases are TGTGCCAGCAACCCGGACAGGGGACGACTGACTGCTGGCTACACCTTC.

The chain uses TRBV29-1 and TRBJ2-1; D gene ambiguous. V was trimmed by 3 bases and J by 5 bases, leaving 2 bases between them. CDR1 and CDR2 from the germline V gene are SQVTM and ANQGSEA. CDR3 length equals 10 residues. CDR3 nucleotide sequence: TGCAGCGTTGAGGACAATGAGCAGTTCTTC. Amino acids: CSVEDNEQFF.

In its sample, this clonotype was seen many times. CDR3 amino acids: CASSEWTVSYEQYF. In DNA form, the CDR3 reads TGTGCCAGCAGTGAATGGACAGTTTCCTACGAGCAGTACTTC. This chain joins TRBV6-1 and TRBJ2-7; D possibly corresponds to TRBD1 (6 bases). The germline gives CDR1 MNHNS, CDR2 SASEGT. V lost 2 bases and J lost 1, with 9 bases in between. The CDR3 contains 14 residues.

There are a few counts of this clonotype. The chain is built from TRBV6-1 and TRBJ1-5, with 7 bases fitting TRBD1. Per the germline V gene, CDR1 is MNHNS and CDR2 is SASEGT. The CDR3 spans 13 residues. The V and J ends lost 8 bases and 4 bases, in that order; junction bases with no gene match: 5. As DNA, the CDR3 is TGTGCCAGCCTCCGGGACAGAAATCAGCCCCAGCATTTT. Its protein product is CASLRDRNQPQHF.

The genes are TRBV4-2 and TRBJ2-7; perhaps TRBD1 as D (5 bases). Germline V gene sequence: CDR1 LGHNA, CDR2 YNFKEQ. Trimming took off 3 bases at V and 5 bases at J, with 14 bases between the two ends. The CDR3 runs 14 residues. The CDR3 DNA is TGTGCCAGCAGCCAGGAACCCAGGGCCGACGAGCAGTACTTC. Translating gives CASSQEPRADEQYF.

The chain employs TRBV10-3 and TRBJ2-4; the D gene is possibly TRBD1 (6 bases). Trimming removed 3 bases at V and 15 bases at J, with 18 bases between. Germline V lookup: CDR1 ENHRY, CDR2 SYGVKD. This CDR3 is 13 amino acids long. The CDR3 sequence: CAISDKWGPMGYF. CDR3 coding DNA: TGTGCCATCAGTGATAAGTGGGGGCCCATGGGGTACTTC.

The V gene is TRBV18, the J gene TRBJ2-6; D remains ambiguous. V was trimmed by 3 bases and J by 2 bases, leaving 20 bases between them. The germline V gene has CDR1 KGHSH and CDR2 LQKENI. This CDR3 comprises 19 residues. The CDR3, as DNA: TGTGCCAGCTCACCGGTCGGCCCGAGCACCCTACCTGGGGCCAACGTCCTGACTTTC. It is translated as CASSPVGPSTLPGANVLTF.

The chain employs TRBV7-3 and TRBJ1-1; 8 nucleotides align to TRBD1. The junction had 4 bases not matched to a gene; V was cut back by 2 bases and J by 2 bases. There are 15 residues in the CDR3. Per the germline V gene, CDR1 is SGHTA and CDR2 is FQGTGA. CDR3 protein: CASSLGAGGNTEAFF. The CDR3 DNA sequence: TGTGCCAGCAGCTTAGGGGCAGGGGGCAACACTGAAGCTTTCTTT.

This chain connects TRBV28 to TRBJ2-7; 10 bases map to TRBD1. This CDR3 comprises 14 residues. Trimming took 8 bases from V and 3 from J; bases not matched to a gene: 7. Germline V lookup: CDR1 MDHEN, CDR2 SYDVKM. As DNA, the CDR3 is TGTGCCAGCGCGAACGGGGACAGGGGCTACGAGCAGTACTTC. It translates to CASANGDRGYEQYF. The entire variable domain, with the rest obtained from reference TRBV28 and TRBJ2-7, is as follows: DVKVTQSSRYLVKRTGEKVFLECVQDMDHENMFWYRQDPGLGLRLIYFSYDVKMKEKGDIPEGYSVSREKKERFSLILESASTNQTSMYLCASANGDRGYEQYFGPGTRLTVT.